This TCR beta chain was profiled in a study of T cell responses to AZD1222 COVID-19 vaccine. The count of this clone is one. Its matching antigen is unknown. Findings and caveats of the study: The study sampled repertoires only after the peak T cell response. At study baseline, merely several AZD1222 recipients were seropositive.

Assay used: immunoSEQ multiplex PCR; TCRdb lists only in-frame clones, some missing. The sample yields fewer than 150,000 clones, approximately 92% seen once. The sequence derives from an adult who received the AZD1222 COVID-19 vaccine. Sample: peripheral blood, taken 28 days after the second AZD1222 dose.

As DNA, the CDR3 is TGTGCCAGCAGTTTAGGACGGGGCACTGAAGCTTTCTTT. It translates to CASSLGRGTEAFF. The rearrangement links TRBV27 to TRBJ1-1; D remains ambiguous. The V end lost 2 bases, the J end lost 4 bases, and 8 bases lay between the germline ends. Germline values: CDR1 MNHEY, CDR2 SMNVEV (reference sequence). The CDR3 is 13 residues long.